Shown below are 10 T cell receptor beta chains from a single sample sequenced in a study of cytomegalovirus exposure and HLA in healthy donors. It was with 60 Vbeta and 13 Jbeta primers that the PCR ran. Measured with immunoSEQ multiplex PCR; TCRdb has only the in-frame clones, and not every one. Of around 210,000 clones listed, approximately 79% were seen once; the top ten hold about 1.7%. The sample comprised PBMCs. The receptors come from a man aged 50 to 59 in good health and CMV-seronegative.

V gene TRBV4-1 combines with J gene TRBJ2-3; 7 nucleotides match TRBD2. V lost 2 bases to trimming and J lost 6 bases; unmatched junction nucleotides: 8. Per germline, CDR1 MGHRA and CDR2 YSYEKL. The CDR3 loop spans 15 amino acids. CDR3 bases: TGCGCCAGCAGCCAACCGGCGGGGGTCAAGGATACGCAGTATTTT. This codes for CASSQPAGVKDTQYF.

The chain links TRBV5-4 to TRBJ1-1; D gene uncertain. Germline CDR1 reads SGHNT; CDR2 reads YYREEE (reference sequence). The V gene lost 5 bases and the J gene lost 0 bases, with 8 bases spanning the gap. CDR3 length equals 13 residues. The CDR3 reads CASRLSLNTEAFF. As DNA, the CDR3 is TGTGCCAGCAGACTGTCACTGAACACTGAAGCTTTCTTT. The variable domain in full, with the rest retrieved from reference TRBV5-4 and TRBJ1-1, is ETGVTQSPTHLIKTRGQQVTLRCSSQSGHNTVSWYQQALGQGPQFIFQYYREEENGRGNFPPRFSGLQFPNYSSELNVNALELDDSALYLCASRLSLNTEAFFGQGTRLTVV.

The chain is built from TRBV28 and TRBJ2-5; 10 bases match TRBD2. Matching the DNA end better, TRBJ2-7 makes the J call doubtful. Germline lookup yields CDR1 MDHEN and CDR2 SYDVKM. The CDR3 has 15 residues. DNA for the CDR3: TGTGCCAGCAGTTTCCTAGCGGGAGTTAGCCACGAGCAGTACTTC. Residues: CASSFLAGVSHEQYF.

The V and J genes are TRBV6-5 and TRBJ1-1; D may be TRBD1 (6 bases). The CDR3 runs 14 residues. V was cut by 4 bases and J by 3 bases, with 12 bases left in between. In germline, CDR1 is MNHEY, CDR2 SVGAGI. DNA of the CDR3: TGTGCCAGCAGTTCGGGGGGGGCGCACACTGAAGCTTTCTTT. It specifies CASSSGGAHTEAFF.

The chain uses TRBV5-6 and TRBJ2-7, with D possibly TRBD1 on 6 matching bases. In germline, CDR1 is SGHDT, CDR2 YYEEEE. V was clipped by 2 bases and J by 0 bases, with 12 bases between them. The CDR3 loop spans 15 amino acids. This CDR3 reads CASSFGDTASYEQYF. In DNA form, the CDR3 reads TGTGCCAGCAGCTTTGGGGACACCGCCTCCTACGAGCAGTACTTC. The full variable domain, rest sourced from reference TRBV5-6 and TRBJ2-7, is DAGVTQSPTHLIKTRGQQVTLRCSPKSGHDTVSWYQQALGQGPQFIFQYYEEEERQRGNFPDRFSGHQFPNYSSELNVNALLLGDSALYLCASSFGDTASYEQYFGPGTRLTVT.

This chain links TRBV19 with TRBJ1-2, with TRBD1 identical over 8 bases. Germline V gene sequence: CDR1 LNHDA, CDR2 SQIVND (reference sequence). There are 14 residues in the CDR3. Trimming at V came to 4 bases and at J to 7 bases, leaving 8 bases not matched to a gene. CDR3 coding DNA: TGTGCCAGTAGTACCGGACAGGGTGCCTTTGGCTACACCTTC. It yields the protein CASSTGQGAFGYTF.

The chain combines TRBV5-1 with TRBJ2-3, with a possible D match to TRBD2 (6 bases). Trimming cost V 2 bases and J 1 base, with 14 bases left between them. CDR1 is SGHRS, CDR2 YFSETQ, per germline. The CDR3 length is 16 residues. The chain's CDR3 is CASSLGRRERTDTQYF. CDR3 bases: TGCGCCAGCAGCTTAGGTCGGAGGGAGCGCACAGATACGCAGTATTTT. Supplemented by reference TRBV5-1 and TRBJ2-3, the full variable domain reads KAGVTQTPRYLIKTRGQQVTLSCSPISGHRSVSWYQQTPGQGLQFLFEYFSETQRNKGNFPGRFSGRQFSNSRSEMNVSTLELGDSALYLCASSLGRRERTDTQYFGPGTRLTVL.

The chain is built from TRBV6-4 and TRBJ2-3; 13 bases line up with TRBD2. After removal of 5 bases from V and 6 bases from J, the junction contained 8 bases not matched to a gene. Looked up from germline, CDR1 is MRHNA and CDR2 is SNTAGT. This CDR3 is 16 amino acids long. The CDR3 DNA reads TGTGCCAGCAGTTCAGGGACTAGCGGGGCGGTGGATACGCAGTATTTT. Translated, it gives CASSSGTSGAVDTQYF.

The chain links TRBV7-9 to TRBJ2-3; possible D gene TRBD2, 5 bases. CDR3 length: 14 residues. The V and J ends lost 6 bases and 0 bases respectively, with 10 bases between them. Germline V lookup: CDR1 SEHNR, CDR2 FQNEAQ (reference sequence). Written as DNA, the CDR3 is TGTGCCAGCAGGGGTAGGGAGAGCACAGATACGCAGTATTTT. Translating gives CASRGRESTDTQYF.

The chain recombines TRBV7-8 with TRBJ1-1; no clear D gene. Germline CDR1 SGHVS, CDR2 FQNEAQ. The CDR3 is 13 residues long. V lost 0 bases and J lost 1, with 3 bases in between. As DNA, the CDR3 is TGTGCCAGCAGCTTAGCGGCGAACACTGAAGCTTTCTTT. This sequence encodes CASSLAANTEAFF.